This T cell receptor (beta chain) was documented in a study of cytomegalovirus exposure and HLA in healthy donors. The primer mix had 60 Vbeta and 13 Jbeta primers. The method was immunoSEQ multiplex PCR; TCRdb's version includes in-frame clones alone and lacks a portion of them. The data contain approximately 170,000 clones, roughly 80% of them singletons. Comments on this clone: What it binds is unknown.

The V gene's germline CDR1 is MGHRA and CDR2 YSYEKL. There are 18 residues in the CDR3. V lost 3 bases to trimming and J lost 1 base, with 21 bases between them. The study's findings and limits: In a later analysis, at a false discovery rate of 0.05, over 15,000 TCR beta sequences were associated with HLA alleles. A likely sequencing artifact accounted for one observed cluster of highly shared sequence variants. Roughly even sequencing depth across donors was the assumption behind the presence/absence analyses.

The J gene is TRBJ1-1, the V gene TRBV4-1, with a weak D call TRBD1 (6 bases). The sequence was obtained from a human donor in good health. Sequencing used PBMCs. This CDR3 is CASSQSLGRTDENTEAFF. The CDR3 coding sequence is TGCGCCAGCAGCCAGTCATTGGGCCGGACAGATGAGAACACTGAAGCTTTCTTT.